These T cell receptor beta chains were read from a single sample in a study of T-cell reconstitution after alpha-beta-depleted transplantation in children. Each CDR3 protein gets one entry after TCRdb re-called the PCR reads with MiXCR. The sample yields around 250,000 distinct CDR3 sequences, approximately 8.9% seen once. This specimen was PBMCs, mostly from graft donor cells, taken 180 days after TCRalphabeta/CD19-depleted stem cell transplant. These TCRs come from a male patient younger than 18 who had a stem cell transplant for acute lymphoblastic leukemia, so the T cells may come from the graft donor. The CDR3 runs from the conserved cysteine through the conserved F or W. A D gene is named only where the DNA matches it firmly. The size field is filled for only some rows; it gives once, few, many or a size class.

D,V,J,size,DNA,CDR3
.,TRBV10-3,TRBJ2-1,.,TGTGCCATCAGTGAGTCTGCGGCGGGGGCTTACAATGAGCAGTTCTTC,CAISESAAGAYNEQFF
TRBD1,TRBV4-1,TRBJ2-1,few,TGCGCCAGCAGCCAAGATGGGAGACAGGGTTTTTACAATGAGCAGTTCTTC,CASSQDGRQGFYNEQFF
TRBD1,TRBV20-1,TRBJ2-5,few,TGCAGCGGGACAGGGGGAGTCCAAGAGACCCAGTACTTC,CSGTGGVQETQYF
TRBD1,TRBV29-1,TRBJ1-2,many,TGCAGCGTTGTTGGCCCTGTGAGGACAGGTCTTGGCTACACCTTC,CSVVGPVRTGLGYTF
TRBD1,TRBV28,TRBJ1-2,many,TGTGCCAGCAGTTTCCTGGACAGGCGCCTCTATGGCTACACCTTC,CASSFLDRRLYGYTF
TRBD1,TRBV5-1,TRBJ2-6,many,TGCGCCAGCAGCTTGAGTCAGGGGGCTGGGGCCAACGTCCTGACTTTC,CASSLSQGAGANVLTF
.,TRBV9,TRBJ2-3,many,TGTGCCAGCAGCGTATCGGGAAAGAGGCAGTATTTT,CASSVSGKRQYF
TRBD2,TRBV5-1,TRBJ2-3,many,TGCGCCAGCAGCTTAGCTAGCGGGGTCACAGATACGCAGTATTTT,CASSLASGVTDTQYF
TRBD2,TRBV20-1,TRBJ2-5,many,TGCAGTGCTGGACTAGCGAGGGAGACCCAGTACTTC,CSAGLARETQYF
TRBD1,TRBV10-3,TRBJ2-5,many,TGTGCCATCAGTGGTGCTGGACAGGGGCAAGAGACCCAGTACTTC,CAISGAGQGQETQYF
.,TRBV28,TRBJ1-6,many,TGTGCCAGCAGTTTCTCGGTGCAATCTTATAATTCACCCCTCCACTTT,CASSFSVQSYNSPLHF
.,TRBV29-1,TRBJ2-1,many,TGCAGCGTTGGGGCTGGTGGCTACAATGAGCAGTTCTTC,CSVGAGGYNEQFF
.,TRBV2,TRBJ2-7,many,TGTGCCAGCTTGGGGACCGAGAGCTCCTACGAGCAGTACTTC,CASLGTESSYEQYF
.,TRBV9,TRBJ1-2,many,TGTGCCAGCAGCGTAGATGGTAACTATGGCTACACCTTC,CASSVDGNYGYTF